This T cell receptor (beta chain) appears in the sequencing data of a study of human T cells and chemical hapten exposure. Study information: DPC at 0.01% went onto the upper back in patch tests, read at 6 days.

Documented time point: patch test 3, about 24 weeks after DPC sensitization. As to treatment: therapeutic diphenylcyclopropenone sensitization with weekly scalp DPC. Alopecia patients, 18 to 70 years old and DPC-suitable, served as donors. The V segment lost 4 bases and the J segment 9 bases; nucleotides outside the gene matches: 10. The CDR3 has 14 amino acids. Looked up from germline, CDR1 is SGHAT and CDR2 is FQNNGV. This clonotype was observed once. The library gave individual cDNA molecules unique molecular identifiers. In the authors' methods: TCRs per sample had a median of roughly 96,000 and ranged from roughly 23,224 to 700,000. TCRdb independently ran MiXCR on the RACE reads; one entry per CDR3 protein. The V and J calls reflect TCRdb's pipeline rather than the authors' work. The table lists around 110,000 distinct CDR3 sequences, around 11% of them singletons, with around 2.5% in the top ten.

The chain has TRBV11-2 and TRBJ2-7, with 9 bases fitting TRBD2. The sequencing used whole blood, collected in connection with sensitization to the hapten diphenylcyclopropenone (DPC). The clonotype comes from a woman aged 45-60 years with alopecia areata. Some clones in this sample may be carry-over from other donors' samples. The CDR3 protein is CASSSSGLAPRQYF. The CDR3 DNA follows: TGTGCCAGCAGCTCCTCTGGACTAGCGCCAAGGCAGTACTTC.